The 32 T cell receptor beta chains presented below share a single source sample, sequenced in a study of blood T cell repertoires in COVID-19. Repertoires were generated with immunoSEQ multiplex PCR, while TCRdb's copy carries only in-frame clones and drops some. This sample has about 170,000 clones, with around 87% found just once. Sequenced material: peripheral blood. The receptor set was obtained from an elderly woman in a cohort sampled during active or convalescent COVID-19.

This sequence joins TRBV10-3 and TRBJ1-3; TRBD1 might be the D (5 bases). The CDR3 covers 13 residues. From germline, CDR1 is ENHRY and CDR2 SYGVKD. Trimming stripped 10 bases from V and 0 bases from J, with 10 bases between. The CDR3: CATRQTSGNTIYF. Here the CDR3 DNA reads TGTGCCACCCGACAGACCTCTGGAAACACCATATATTTT.

This clone came up once. The gene calls are TRBV28 and TRBJ1-5; no firm D call. The ends were cut back, 5 bases at V and 5 bases at J, with 13 bases in the middle. Germline assignment: CDR1 MDHEN and CDR2 SYDVKM. The CDR3 sequence is 14 residues long. The CDR3 is CASSPRRLDQPQHF. The CDR3 DNA reads as TGTGCCAGCAGTCCACGCAGATTGGATCAGCCCCAGCATTTT.

The J gene is TRBJ2-7, the V gene TRBV11-3; 7 bases are shared with TRBD1. V lost 3 bases, J lost 3 bases, and 2 bases stayed unmatched. Germline V CDR1 and CDR2: SGHNT, YENEEA. The CDR3 is 13 amino acids. CDR3 sequence: CASSFGDSYEQYF. The CDR3 region has the DNA TGTGCCAGCAGCTTCGGGGACAGCTACGAGCAGTACTTC.

The chain has TRBV4-1 and TRBJ2-3; TRBD2 agrees at 11 bases. Trimming took 0 bases from V and 2 from J; bases not matched to a gene: 4. Germline CDR1 and CDR2: MGHRA and YSYEKL. This CDR3 spans 17 amino acids. CDR3 coding DNA: TGCGCCAGCAGCCAAGAGTCTAGCGGGGGGTACACAGATACGCAGTATTTT. Its protein product is CASSQESSGGYTDTQYF.

This clone was seen a few times. The chain is built from TRBV27 and TRBJ1-4; D gene unclear. The V end was cut by 7 bases, the J end by 0 bases, with 15 bases between. CDR1 is MNHEY and CDR2 is SMNVEV in the germline V gene (reference sequence). This CDR3 spans 16 amino acids. This CDR3 is CASTPRVVATNEKLFF. The CDR3 DNA is TGTGCCAGCACCCCCCGGGTCGTGGCAACTAATGAAAAACTGTTTTTT.

The rearrangement uses TRBV6-5 and TRBJ1-1; D is perhaps TRBD1 (5 bases). Germline V gene data show CDR1 as MNHEY and CDR2 as SVGAGI. The ends were cut back, 6 bases at V and 0 bases at J, with 14 bases in the middle. There are 15 residues in the CDR3. The chain's CDR3 is CASRKDSLMNTEAFF. The CDR3 nucleotides are TGTGCCAGCAGAAAAGACAGCCTAATGAACACTGAAGCTTTCTTT.

The chain joins TRBV7-9 to TRBJ2-1; 7 bases fit TRBD2. J was trimmed by 5 bases and V by 0 bases; bases with no gene match: 4. This CDR3 is 15 amino acids long. Germline-derived CDR1 and CDR2 are SEHNR and FQNEAQ (reference sequence). The CDR3 sequence is CASSLAGGRHNEQFF. For the CDR3, the DNA is TGTGCCAGCAGCTTAGCGGGGGGGAGACACAATGAGCAGTTCTTC.

Of note for this clone: This specimen includes other DNA sequences encoding the same CDR3. The rearrangement uses TRBV12-3 or TRBV12-4 and TRBJ1-6; D ambiguous. The CDR3 totals 11 residues. V was shortened by 4 bases and J by 7 bases, with 2 bases between the two germline ends. CDR3 protein: CASSSNSPLHF. The CDR3 region has the DNA TGTGCCAGCAGTTCGAATTCACCCCTCCACTTT.

A few counts support this clone. This rearrangement joins TRBV11-2 to TRBJ1-1; 10 bases are a match to TRBD1. V shed 5 bases and J 2 bases; nucleotides not matched to a gene: 8. This CDR3 spans 16 amino acids. CDR1 and CDR2 (germline): SGHAT, FQNNGV. The CDR3 sequence: CASSPRWTGGNTEAFF. DNA of the CDR3: TGTGCCAGCAGCCCACGGTGGACAGGGGGAAACACTGAAGCTTTCTTT.

The chain recombines TRBV7-2 with TRBJ2-7, with D unclear. The CDR3 loop spans 11 amino acids. The V gene's germline CDR1 is SGHTA and CDR2 FQGNSA. V was clipped by 4 bases and J by 6 bases, with 7 bases between them. The chain's CDR3 is CASSSSFEQYV. The DNA of the CDR3 is TGTGCCAGCAGCTCGAGTTTCGAGCAGTACGTC.

This clone was observed a single time. V is TRBV21-1 and J is TRBJ1-2. TRBV21-1 has pseudogene status. CDR3 length equals 15 residues. The CDR3 coding sequence is TGTGCCAGCAGCAAAGGGACTGGGGGGGGCTGTGGCTACACCTTC. It codes for CASSKGTGGGCGYTF.

This rearrangement joins TRBV10-3 to TRBJ2-5; 9 bases are a match to TRBD2. Per the germline V gene, CDR1 is ENHRY and CDR2 is SYGVKD. The V gene end was trimmed by 6 bases and the J gene end by 5 bases; junction bases not matched to a gene: 16. The CDR3 runs to 17 residues. The CDR3: CAIRPAIGRGGEETQYF. Written as DNA, the CDR3 is TGTGCCATCAGACCTGCCATAGGGCGGGGGGGCGAGGAGACCCAGTACTTC.

This clone was detected once. The chain links TRBV19 to TRBJ1-3, with D possibly matching TRBD1 (5 bases). This CDR3 contains 16 residues. V was cut by 2 bases and J by 0 bases, with 11 bases left in between. Looked up from germline, CDR1 is LNHDA and CDR2 is SQIVND (reference sequence). CDR3 nucleotide sequence: TGTGCCAGTAGTATATCAGACAGCCTCTCTGGAAACACCATATATTTT. Encoded protein: CASSISDSLSGNTIYF.

The chain couples TRBV21-1 to TRBJ1-4. TRBV21-1 is termed a pseudogene. The CDR3 spans 15 residues. Here the CDR3 reads CASSPSGTADEKLFF. CDR3 bases: TGTGCCAGCAGTCCTAGCGGGACGGCTGATGAAAAACTGTTTTTT.

The V gene is TRBV11-3, the J gene TRBJ2-5, with TRBD2 matching over 10 bases. Germline CDR1 and CDR2: SGHNT and YENEEA. This CDR3 contains 16 residues. The V segment lost 4 bases and the J segment 5 bases; nucleotides outside the gene matches: 10. Here the CDR3 DNA reads TGTGCCAGCAGCTCAGGAGCGGGGGGGCCCCAGGAGACCCAGTACTTC. It yields the protein CASSSGAGGPQETQYF.

The V gene is TRBV7-8, the J gene TRBJ1-6, with D possibly being TRBD1 (6 bases). Trimming removed 2 bases from V and 6 bases from J, with 8 bases in between. Germline CDR1 and CDR2: SGHVS and FQNEAQ. The CDR3 has 14 residues. Here the CDR3 reads CASSLIRGNSPLHF. CDR3 DNA sequence: TGTGCCAGCAGCTTAATCAGGGGTAATTCACCCCTCCACTTT.

The J gene is TRBJ2-2, the V gene TRBV6-2 or TRBV6-3, with D maybe TRBD2 (6 bases). The CDR3 covers 14 residues. Germline V gene lookup returns CDR1 MNHEY and CDR2 SVGEGT. The V end was cut by 5 bases, the J end by 6 bases, with 13 bases between. The CDR3 reads CASSPGVDAGELFF. CDR3 coding DNA: TGTGCCAGCAGTCCGGGGGTTGACGCCGGGGAGCTGTTTTTT.

Concerning this clone: At the DNA level, this CDR3 is encoded by other sequences in the same sample as well. The chain links TRBV12-3 or TRBV12-4 to TRBJ1-2; a weak D match, TRBD1 (6 bases). The germline V and J ends were trimmed by 1 base and 8 bases, with 11 bases remaining between them. The CDR3 loop spans 13 amino acids. CDR3 amino acids: CASSLDRAGGYTF. In nucleotides, the CDR3 is TGTGCCAGCAGTTTAGACAGGGCCGGAGGCTACACCTTC.

Turning to this clone: The same CDR3 can be traced to other DNA sequences in this sample. This chain uses TRBV5-1 with TRBJ2-3; TRBD1 might be the D (6 bases). Germline V gene data show CDR1 as SGHRS and CDR2 as YFSETQ. The CDR3 runs to 14 residues. The germline V and J ends were trimmed by 0 bases and 3 bases, with 8 bases remaining between them. CDR3 nucleotide sequence: TGCGCCAGCAGCTTGGACAGGGCGACAGATACGCAGTATTTT. Translated, it gives CASSLDRATDTQYF.

The chain links TRBV5-3 to TRBJ1-5, with no clear D. TRBV5-3 has ORF status, its function being uncertain. The CDR3 extends over 15 amino acids. V was cut by 5 bases and J by 2 bases, with 14 bases left in between. CDR3 region: CARSPGKSRNQPQHF. DNA for the CDR3: TGTGCCAGAAGTCCCGGGAAATCGCGCAATCAGCCCCAGCATTTT.

The chain joins TRBV19 to TRBJ1-2, with 8 bases matching TRBD1. This CDR3 has 15 amino acids. With 8 bases clipped from V and 8 bases from J, the junction kept 16 bases outside the gene matches. CDR1 LNHDA and CDR2 SQIVND come from the germline V gene (reference sequence). The CDR3 region has the DNA TGTGCCAGTCAAGGACAGACAGGGGCGGTGAGAGGCTACACCTTC. This codes for CASQGQTGAVRGYTF.

The chain couples TRBV18 to TRBJ1-5, with TRBD1 matching 7 bases. The V and J ends lost 0 bases and 7 bases, in that order; junction bases with no gene match: 9. CDR3 length: 16 residues. The germline gives CDR1 KGHSH, CDR2 LQKENI. Here the CDR3 DNA reads TGTGCCAGCTCACCACCTTTAAGGCAGGGGGGACAGCCCCAGCATTTT. The encoded protein is CASSPPLRQGGQPQHF.

This clone was seen a few times. The chain joins TRBV27 to TRBJ1-2; maybe TRBD1 (5 bases). The V end lost 0 bases, the J end lost 6 bases, and 8 bases lay between the germline ends. CDR3 length equals 13 residues. The germline V gene has CDR1 MNHEY and CDR2 SMNVEV (reference sequence). The CDR3 reads CASSLSPGDGYTF. The CDR3, as DNA: TGTGCCAGCAGTTTATCCCCGGGGGATGGCTACACCTTC.

This sequence joins TRBV10-1 and TRBJ1-2; 11 bases line up with TRBD1. CDR3 length: 13 residues. The germline gives CDR1 WNHNN, CDR2 SYGVQD (reference sequence). With V trimmed by 10 bases and J by 5 bases, 6 bases remained unmatched. CDR3 DNA sequence: TGCGCCACCCCGGGACAGGGGGTTTATGGCTACACCTTC. It codes for CATPGQGVYGYTF.

The chain carries TRBV5-1 and TRBJ1-3; 11 nucleotides agree with TRBD1. The CDR3 runs to 20 residues. Germline CDR1 reads SGHRS; CDR2 reads YFSETQ. J gave up 2 bases and V 0 bases, and 13 bases lay outside the gene matches. In DNA form, the CDR3 reads TGCGCCAGCAGCTTGGGATTTGGGACAGGGGGGCTGCAGACTGGAAACACCATATATTTT. This gives the protein CASSLGFGTGGLQTGNTIYF.

The chain couples TRBV18 to TRBJ1-3, with D hard to call. Trimming cost V 3 bases and J 3 bases, with 6 bases left between them. Germline CDR1 KGHSH, CDR2 LQKENI. The CDR3 spans 13 residues. The CDR3 here is CASSPRGGNTIYF. DNA for the CDR3: TGTGCCAGCTCACCGCGTGGTGGAAACACCATATATTTT.

The chain combines TRBV9 with TRBJ2-1; TRBD2 is a possible D gene (5 bases). Trimming took 3 bases from V and 2 from J, leaving 9 bases between them. This CDR3 has 14 amino acids. Germline CDR1 and CDR2: SGDLS and YYNGEE. This CDR3 reads CASSAGVTYNEQFF. Here the CDR3 DNA reads TGTGCCAGCAGCGCCGGGGTCACCTACAATGAGCAGTTCTTC.

CDR3 sequence (DNA): TGTGCCAGCAGTTACTCGTCCAGCGGGGGGGCAGGGGATACGCAGTATTTT. This gives the protein CASSYSSSGGAGDTQYF. The chain links TRBV6-2 or TRBV6-3 to TRBJ2-3; 10 bases line up with TRBD2. J lost 6 bases, V lost 0 bases, and 9 bases had no gene match. CDR3 length: 17 residues. Germline loops: CDR1 MNHEY, CDR2 SVGEGT.

The chain has TRBV6-5 and TRBJ1-2; unclear D gene. The CDR3 runs 14 residues. CDR1 and CDR2 from the germline V gene are MNHEY and SVGAGI. Between the trimmed V and J ends, which lost 2 bases and 4 bases, there was a span of 11 bases. This CDR3 reads CASSYSGIGYGYTF. CDR3 coding DNA: TGTGCCAGCAGTTACAGCGGCATAGGCTATGGCTACACCTTC.

This clone was detected once. The genes are TRBV11-2 and TRBJ2-1; D might be TRBD1 (5 bases). Germline values: CDR1 SGHAT, CDR2 FQNNGV. The CDR3 has 15 amino acids. Trimming shortened V by 0 bases and J by 6 bases, and 12 bases separated the two germline ends. In nucleotides, the CDR3 is TGTGCCAGCAGCTTAGACAGGGTGGTTGGCAATGAGCAGTTCTTC. Amino acids: CASSLDRVVGNEQFF.

This clone appeared once. V gene TRBV9 combines with J gene TRBJ2-4; a possible D gene is TRBD2 (6 bases). The germline V and J ends were trimmed by 2 bases and 0 bases, with 12 bases remaining between them. The CDR3 runs 16 residues. Germline V gene lookup returns CDR1 SGDLS and CDR2 YYNGEE. The CDR3 spells CASSVSGRSAKNIQYF. CDR3 DNA: TGTGCCAGCAGCGTTAGCGGCAGGTCAGCCAAAAACATTCAGTACTTC.

The chain employs TRBV9 and TRBJ2-5; a possible D gene is TRBD2 (5 bases). The CDR3 covers 14 residues. V lost 2 bases to trimming and J lost 5 bases, with 13 bases between them. Germline V CDR1 and CDR2: SGDLS, YYNGEE. CDR3 residues: CASSVGLAEETQYF. CDR3 nucleotide sequence: TGTGCCAGCAGCGTTGGTCTAGCAGAGGAGACCCAGTACTTC.